This paragraph covers one T cell receptor beta chain sequence. This record comes from a study of patients and donors after allogeneic stem cell transplantation. CDR1 and CDR2 (germline): SGHDT, YYEEEE. This CDR3 spans 16 amino acids. V was clipped by 4 bases and J by 3 bases; unmatched bases: 10. TCRdb re-derived calls from the RT-PCR reads in MiXCR, one entry per CDR3 protein. Here the sample spans roughly 200,000 distinct CDR3 sequences, 35% to 45% being singletons. Sequenced: blood, either unsorted or a sorted T cell fraction (not recorded which). This sequence was found in a human donor who was either an allogeneic HSCT recipient or a stem cell or donor lymphocyte infusion donor (not recorded which). It is not recorded whose cells these are; they may come from a transplant donor. The chain links TRBV5-6 to TRBJ2-5, with TRBD1 matching over 9 bases. CDR3 DNA sequence: TGTGCCAGCAGCGTAGTGTCCTGGGACAGGGAAGAGACCCAGTACTTC. Translating gives CASSVVSWDREETQYF.